This TCR beta chain was identified in a study of blood T cell repertoires in COVID-19. Study-wide context: Specimens from acute and convalescent COVID-19 originated in the United States, Italy and Spain. In each case, the material was cDNA or gDNA derived from T cells, B-cell-depleted T cells, or PBMCs.

Repertoires were generated with immunoSEQ multiplex PCR, while TCRdb's copy carries only in-frame clones and drops some. Here the sample spans around 400,000 clones, approximately 90% being singletons. This CDR3 contains 15 residues. Germline-derived CDR1 and CDR2 are MGHRA and YSYEKL. V lost 0 bases and J lost 7, with 15 bases in between. A COVID-19 case was met by exposed participants within 2 weeks before study entry. The V and J genes are TRBV4-1 and TRBJ2-5; possibly TRBD2 for D (5 bases). Sequenced: PBMCs or T cells enriched from blood (not recorded which). The receptor was derived from a woman between 18 and 29 years old who had been exposed to COVID-19. The CDR3 reads CASSQEPGISGTQYF. The CDR3 DNA reads TGCGCCAGCAGCCAAGAGCCGGGGATAAGCGGGACCCAGTACTTC.